A selection of T cell receptor beta chains follows, all from one sample in a study of blood T cells in healthy people across ages. In TCRdb, the 5' RACE reads were re-called with MiXCR into one record per CDR3 protein. The table shows under 700,000 distinct CDR3 sequences, with about 24% occurring only once. These sequences were also reported in another study, on T cells of mothers and their children.

The material sequenced was blood. The receptors derive from a boy between 10 and 17 years old in good health. Each CDR3 is given with its conserved first and last residue. D genes are given only for firm matches.

D,length,V,J,CDR3
NA,17,TRBV4-2,TRBJ2-3,CASSQSPGPVGTDTQYF
TRBD2,18,TRBV5-6,TRBJ2-1,CASSQARLAGGPRNEQFF
NA,15,TRBV28,TRBJ1-1,CASSTLPAANTEAFF
NA,14,TRBV20-1,TRBJ2-1,CSASGNSHYNEQFF
NA,16,TRBV24-1,TRBJ2-1,CATSDLVAKAYNEQFF
NA,17,TRBV28,TRBJ1-2,CASSFLIFRGFDYGYTF
NA,14,TRBV20-1,TRBJ2-1,CSARVSAVYNEQFF
NA,14,TRBV7-2,TRBJ2-7,CASRNSSVTREQYF
NA,16,TRBV9,TRBJ2-1,CASSPRRQIPDKEQFF
TRBD1,15,TRBV13,NA,CASSPGQGVLHEQYF
NA,15,TRBV21-1,TRBJ2-3,CASTLDRRPTDTQYF
NA,15,TRBV15,TRBJ1-6,CATSREWGRGSPLHF
TRBD1,17,TRBV3-1,TRBJ1-6,CASSPAWTGGYNSPLHF
TRBD1,20,TRBV28,TRBJ1-4,CASSQKVGTGQFATNEKLFF
TRBD2,17,TRBV4-3,TRBJ2-2,CASSQERASGLTGELFF
NA,14,TRBV20-1,TRBJ1-2,CSAKQGNPNYGYTF
NA,16,TRBV7-6,TRBJ2-7,CASSLASGIPLYEQYF
NA,12,TRBV29-1,TRBJ2-7,CSVSFAGTEQYF
TRBD2,16,TRBV25-1,TRBJ2-5,CASSDPGGGAVATQYF
NA,10,TRBV20-1,TRBJ1-2,CSAIAPGVTF
NA,12,TRBV4-3,TRBJ2-5,CASSQDLKTQYF
NA,13,TRBV7-3,TRBJ2-7,CASSLIPGNEQYF
NA,16,TRBV28,TRBJ1-2,CASRSLQRGGLYGYTF
TRBD2,16,TRBV7-9,TRBJ2-1,CASSFAAGGSYNEQFF
TRBD1,15,TRBV19,TRBJ1-2,CASSTGQVANYGYTF
NA,15,TRBV9,TRBJ1-3,CASSVVGGTGNTIYF
NA,14,TRBV6-6,TRBJ1-1,CASSYAPLDSEAFF
NA,16,TRBV27,TRBJ2-2,CASFLRWQTNTGELFF
TRBD2,19,TRBV11-2,NA,CASSLDPSGRALLYNEQFF
TRBD2,17,TRBV20-1,TRBJ2-7,CSARAVISGTDAYEQYF
TRBD2,19,TRBV6-1,TRBJ2-1,CASSTLAGGPGVSYNEQFF
TRBD2,19,TRBV27,TRBJ2-2,CASSLGAGGLAGDTGELFF
NA,15,TRBV12-3/TRBV12-4,TRBJ1-1,CASSLDSRMNTEAFF
NA,13,TRBV29-1,TRBJ1-1,CSVRDFEVTEAFF
TRBD2,19,TRBV7-9,TRBJ2-1,CASSLDLLAGGKPYNEQFF
TRBD2,14,TRBV7-9,NA,CASSLRGRVNEQFF
NA,12,TRBV29-1,TRBJ1-2,CSVEPENYGYTF
TRBD1,16,TRBV3-1,TRBJ1-1,CASSQVTGGSATEAFF
TRBD1,14,TRBV16,TRBJ2-1,CASRRQGVRNEQFF
TRBD1,16,TRBV7-9,TRBJ2-6,CASSGDRGPGANILTF
NA,14,TRBV6-2/TRBV6-3,TRBJ1-1,CASSYSYVGTEALF